The 7 T cell receptor beta chains presented below share a single source sample, sequenced in a study of T cells in Graves' hyperthyroidism and ophthalmopathy. From RNA transcripts, TCR beta CDR3 regions were amplified. Researchers ran a first-round RT-PCR on the TCR CDR3 using the HTBI primer set. TCRdb itself ran the multiplex PCR reads through MiXCR, one entry per CDR3 protein. The sample lists about 580,000 distinct CDR3 sequences, more than 45% seen once, with about 8% in the top ten. The source material was peripheral blood or thyroid tissue (not recorded which). Receptors originate from a woman aged 18-30 years with Graves' hyperthyroidism.

This clonotype appeared a few times. The CDR3 nucleotides read TGTGCTAGTGGTTTGGGGACAGGGTGGGGCTACACCTTC. Its protein product is CASGLGTGWGYTF. V gene TRBV12-5 combines with J gene TRBJ1-2, with 8 bases identical to TRBD1. CDR1 and CDR2 (germline): LGHNT, FRNRAP. This CDR3 has 13 residues. V was clipped by 1 base and J by 8 bases; unmatched bases: 3.

This clonotype was picked up one time. V gene TRBV5-5 combines with J gene TRBJ1-6, with 7 bases aligning to TRBD1. The J segment lost 6 bases and the V segment lost 9 bases, leaving 3 bases of the junction unmatched. Germline values: CDR1 SGHKS, CDR2 YYEKEE (reference sequence). The CDR3 runs 12 residues. The CDR3 here is CATGQVNSPLHF. In DNA form, the CDR3 reads TGTGCCACCGGACAGGTTAATTCACCCCTCCACTTT. The full variable domain, rest sourced from reference TRBV5-5 and TRBJ1-6, is DAGVTQSPTHLIKTRGQQVTLRCSPISGHKSVSWYQQVLGQGPQFIFQYYEKEERGRGNFPDRFSARQFPNYSSELNVNALLLGDSALYLCATGQVNSPLHFGNGTRLTVT.

This clonotype has ten or more counts. This chain links TRBV12-5 with TRBJ2-5; 7 bases fit TRBD2. CDR3 size: 12 residues. Germline CDR1 and CDR2: LGHNT and FRNRAP. Unmatched junction bases numbered 7, after V lost 11 bases and J lost 4 bases. CDR3 sequence (DNA): TGTGCTGCCGGGGACTACACAGAGACCCAGTACTTC. This gives the protein CAAGDYTETQYF.

In this sample, this clonotype turned up many times. The chain carries TRBV7-8 and TRBJ1-2, with D perhaps TRBD1 (5 bases). Germline V CDR1 and CDR2: SGHVS, FQNEAQ. V lost 0 bases to trimming and J lost 7 bases, with 12 bases between them. The CDR3 length is 14 residues. The chain's CDR3 is CASSLALGLGGYTF. CDR3 nucleotides: TGTGCCAGCAGCTTAGCGCTGGGGCTGGGTGGCTACACCTTC.

This chain links TRBV7-9 with TRBJ1-1; no clear D. CDR1 is SEHNR and CDR2 is FQNEAQ in the germline V gene (reference sequence). CDR3 length: 15 residues. Trimming took 1 base from V and 7 from J, leaving 16 bases between them. CDR3 amino acids: CASSLGSGSYNEAFF. For the CDR3, the DNA is TGTGCCAGCAGCTTAGGTTCGGGCTCCTACAATGAAGCTTTCTTT.

This clonotype was counted many times. The CDR3 region has the DNA TGTGCCAGCAGCTTAGGGACTCTGTACGAGCAGTACTTC. It codes for CASSLGTLYEQYF. The V call is TRBV7-8, the J call TRBJ2-7; possible D gene TRBD2, 5 bases. CDR1 is SGHVS and CDR2 is FQNEAQ in the germline V gene. The CDR3 sequence is 13 residues long. V lost 1 base and J lost 4, with 8 bases in between.

This clonotype was detected only a few times. The rearrangement links TRBV7-9 to TRBJ2-3; D uncertain. The length of the CDR3 is 12 residues. V lost 6 bases, J lost 2 bases, and 6 bases lay in between. Germline V CDR1 and CDR2: SEHNR, FQNEAQ (reference sequence). The CDR3 region is CASRITTDTQYF. The DNA of the CDR3 is TGTGCCAGCAGAATCACCACAGATACGCAGTATTTT.